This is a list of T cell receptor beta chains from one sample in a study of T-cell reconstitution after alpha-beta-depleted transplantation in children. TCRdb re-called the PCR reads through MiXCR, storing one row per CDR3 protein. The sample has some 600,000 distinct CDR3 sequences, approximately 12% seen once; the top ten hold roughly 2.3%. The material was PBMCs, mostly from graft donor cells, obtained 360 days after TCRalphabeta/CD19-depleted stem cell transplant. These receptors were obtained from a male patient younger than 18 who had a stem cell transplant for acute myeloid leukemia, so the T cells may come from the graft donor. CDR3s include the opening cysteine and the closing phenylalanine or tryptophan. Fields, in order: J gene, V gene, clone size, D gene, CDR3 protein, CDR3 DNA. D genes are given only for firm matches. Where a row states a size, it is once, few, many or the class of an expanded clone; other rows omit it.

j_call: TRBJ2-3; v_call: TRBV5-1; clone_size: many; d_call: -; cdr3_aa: CASSSPGDTQYF; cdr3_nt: TGCGCCAGCAGCTCCCCGGGGGATACGCAGTATTTT
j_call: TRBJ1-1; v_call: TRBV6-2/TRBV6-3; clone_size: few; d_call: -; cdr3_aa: CASRPAAGLEAFF; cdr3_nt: TGTGCCAGCAGACCGGCGGCGGGGCTCGAAGCTTTCTTT
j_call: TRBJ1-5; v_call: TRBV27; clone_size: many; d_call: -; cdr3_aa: CASSSRLGGYSNQPQHF; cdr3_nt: TGTGCCAGCAGCTCCCGGCTAGGGGGTTATAGCAATCAGCCCCAGCATTTT
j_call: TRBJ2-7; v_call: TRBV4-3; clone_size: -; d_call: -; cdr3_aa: CASSPLGSSSSYEQYF; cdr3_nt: TGCGCCAGCAGCCCCCTCGGGTCTTCGAGCTCCTACGAGCAGTACTTC
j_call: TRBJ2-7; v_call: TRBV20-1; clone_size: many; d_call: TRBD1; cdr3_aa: CSARTGSIYEQYF; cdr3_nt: TGCAGTGCTAGGACAGGGTCTATCTACGAGCAGTACTTC
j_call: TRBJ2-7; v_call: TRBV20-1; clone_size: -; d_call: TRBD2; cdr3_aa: CSARDQAGERYEQYF; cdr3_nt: TGCAGTGCTAGAGATCAGGCGGGAGAGAGATACGAGCAGTACTTC
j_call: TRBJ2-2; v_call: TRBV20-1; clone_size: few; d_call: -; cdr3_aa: CSASAHGGSGELFF; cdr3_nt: TGCAGTGCTAGTGCGCACGGCGGGTCGGGGGAGCTGTTTTTT
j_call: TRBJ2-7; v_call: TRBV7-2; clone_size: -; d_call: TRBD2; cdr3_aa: CASSLRGGREVYEQYF; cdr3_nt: TGTGCCAGCAGCTTACGAGGCGGGCGGGAGGTCTACGAGCAGTACTTC
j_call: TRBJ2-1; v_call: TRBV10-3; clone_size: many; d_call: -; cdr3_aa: CAISGDLRGGNEQFF; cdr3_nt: TGTGCCATCAGTGGGGATCTTAGGGGGGGGAATGAGCAGTTCTTC
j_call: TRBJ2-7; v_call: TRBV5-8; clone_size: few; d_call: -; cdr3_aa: CASSLFRAEAYEQYF; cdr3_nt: TGTGCCAGCAGCTTGTTCCGGGCGGAGGCCTACGAGCAGTACTTC
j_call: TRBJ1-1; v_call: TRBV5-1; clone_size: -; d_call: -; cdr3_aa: CASSLEVKNTEAFF; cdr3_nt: TGCGCCAGCAGCTTGGAAGTGAAGAACACTGAAGCTTTCTTT
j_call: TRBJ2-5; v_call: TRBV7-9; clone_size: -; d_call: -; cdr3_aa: CASSPDFQETQYF; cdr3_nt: TGTGCCAGCAGCCCCGACTTTCAAGAGACCCAGTACTTC
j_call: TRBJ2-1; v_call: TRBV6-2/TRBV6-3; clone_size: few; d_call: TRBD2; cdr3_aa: CASSRLAGVGGDEQFF; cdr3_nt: TGTGCCAGCAGCAGACTAGCGGGAGTTGGGGGGGATGAGCAGTTCTTC
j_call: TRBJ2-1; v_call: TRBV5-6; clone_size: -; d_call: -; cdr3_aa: CASIPGWRGISYNEQFF; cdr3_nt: TGTGCCAGCATTCCCGGTTGGCGGGGAATCTCCTACAATGAGCAGTTCTTC
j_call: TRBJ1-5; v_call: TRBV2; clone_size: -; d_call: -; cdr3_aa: CASSEGEGYSPQHF; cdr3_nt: TGTGCCAGCAGTGAAGGGGAGGGCTACTCACCCCAGCATTTT
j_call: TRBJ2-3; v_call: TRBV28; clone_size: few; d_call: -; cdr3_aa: CASSGREHGTDTQYF; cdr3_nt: TGTGCCAGCTCCGGCCGCGAGCACGGAACAGATACGCAGTATTTT
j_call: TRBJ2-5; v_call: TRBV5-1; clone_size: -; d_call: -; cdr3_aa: CASSFPSQLETQYF; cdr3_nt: TGCGCCAGCAGCTTCCCTAGTCAACTAGAGACCCAGTACTTC
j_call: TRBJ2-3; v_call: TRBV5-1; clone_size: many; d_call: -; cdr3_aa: CASSILTDTQYF; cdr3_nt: TGCGCCAGCAGCATACTCACAGATACGCAGTATTTT
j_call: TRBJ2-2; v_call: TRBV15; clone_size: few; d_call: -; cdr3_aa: CATSRATGLNTGELFF; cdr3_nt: TGTGCCACCAGCAGAGCGACGGGACTGAACACCGGGGAGCTGTTTTTT
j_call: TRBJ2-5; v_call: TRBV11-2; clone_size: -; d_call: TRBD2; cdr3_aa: CASSLFGTTQETQYF; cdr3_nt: TGTGCCAGCAGCCTCTTTGGGACTACCCAAGAGACCCAGTACTTC
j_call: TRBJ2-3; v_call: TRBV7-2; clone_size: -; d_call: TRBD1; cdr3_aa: CASTRTGSTDTQYF; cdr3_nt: TGTGCCAGCACCAGGACAGGTAGCACAGATACGCAGTATTTT
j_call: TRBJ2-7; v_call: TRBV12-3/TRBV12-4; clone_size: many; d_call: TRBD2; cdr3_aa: CASSLLGEGLRNEQYF; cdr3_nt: TGTGCCAGCAGTTTACTGGGGGAGGGCCTGAGAAACGAGCAGTACTTC
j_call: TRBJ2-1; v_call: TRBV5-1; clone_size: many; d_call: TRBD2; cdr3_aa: CASSSTGLADNYNEQFF; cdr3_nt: TGCGCCAGCAGCTCAACCGGACTAGCGGACAACTACAATGAGCAGTTCTTC
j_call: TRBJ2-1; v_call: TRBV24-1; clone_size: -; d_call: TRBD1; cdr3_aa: CATSRDRGLVEQFF; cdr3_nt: TGTGCCACCAGCCGGGACAGGGGGCTCGTTGAGCAGTTCTTC
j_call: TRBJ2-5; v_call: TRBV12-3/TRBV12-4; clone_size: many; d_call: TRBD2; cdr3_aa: CASSLRTSGTAYQETQYF; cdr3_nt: TGTGCCAGCAGTCTACGGACTAGCGGGACCGCCTACCAAGAGACCCAGTACTTC
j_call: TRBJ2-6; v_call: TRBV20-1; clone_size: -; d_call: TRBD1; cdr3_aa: CSARDLAGQAPSGANVLTF; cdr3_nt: TGCAGTGCTAGAGATCTTGCGGGACAGGCTCCCTCTGGGGCCAACGTCCTGACTTTC
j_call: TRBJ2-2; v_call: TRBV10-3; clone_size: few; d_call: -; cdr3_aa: CAIRSLNTGELFF; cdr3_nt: TGTGCCATCAGGTCTTTGAACACCGGGGAGCTGTTTTTT
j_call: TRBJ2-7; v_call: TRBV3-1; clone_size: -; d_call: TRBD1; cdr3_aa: CASSHVTGTGSPYEQYF; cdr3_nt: TGTGCCAGCAGCCACGTAACCGGGACAGGGAGTCCCTACGAGCAGTACTTC
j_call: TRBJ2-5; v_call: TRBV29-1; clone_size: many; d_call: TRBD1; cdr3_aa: CSVRHGQGVETQYF; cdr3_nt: TGCAGCGTCCGACATGGACAGGGCGTGGAGACCCAGTACTTC
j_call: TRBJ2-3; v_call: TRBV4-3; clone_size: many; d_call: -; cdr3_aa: CASSQGVGGLFTDTQYF; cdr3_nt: TGCGCCAGCAGCCAAGGGGTAGGGGGACTATTCACAGATACGCAGTATTTT
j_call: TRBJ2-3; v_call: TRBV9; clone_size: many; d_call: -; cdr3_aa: CASSSSEGTQYF; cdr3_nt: TGTGCCAGCAGCAGCTCGGAGGGTACGCAGTATTTT
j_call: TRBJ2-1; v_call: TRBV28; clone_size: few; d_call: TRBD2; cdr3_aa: CASSLGQGGITYNEQFF; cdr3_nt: TGTGCCAGCAGTTTGGGGCAGGGAGGGATTACCTACAATGAGCAGTTCTTC
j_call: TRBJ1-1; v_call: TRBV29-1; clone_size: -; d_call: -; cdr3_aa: CSVKSGTLNTEAFF; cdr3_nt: TGCAGCGTAAAATCCGGGACACTGAACACTGAAGCTTTCTTT
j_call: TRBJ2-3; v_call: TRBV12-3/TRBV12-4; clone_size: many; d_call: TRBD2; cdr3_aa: CASSLEGSGRAVDTQYF; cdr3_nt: TGTGCCAGCAGTTTGGAGGGCAGCGGGAGGGCCGTAGATACGCAGTATTTT
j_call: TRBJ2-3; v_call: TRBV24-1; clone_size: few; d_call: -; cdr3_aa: CATSVKDTQYF; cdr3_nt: TGTGCCACCAGTGTTAAAGATACGCAGTATTTT
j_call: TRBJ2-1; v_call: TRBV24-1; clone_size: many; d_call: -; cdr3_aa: CATSGVFYNEQFF; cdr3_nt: TGTGCCACCAGTGGGGTCTTCTACAATGAGCAGTTCTTC
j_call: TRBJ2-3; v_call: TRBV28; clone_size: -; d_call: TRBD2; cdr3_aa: CASSLREGLDTQYF; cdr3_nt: TGTGCCAGCAGTTTACGGGAGGGCCTGGATACGCAGTATTTT
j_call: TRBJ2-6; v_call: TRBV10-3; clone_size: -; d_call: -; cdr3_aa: CAILIDEVTGANVLTF; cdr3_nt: TGTGCCATCCTAATAGATGAGGTAACTGGGGCCAACGTCCTGACTTTC
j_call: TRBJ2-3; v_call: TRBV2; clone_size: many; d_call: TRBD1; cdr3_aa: CASRRRDSHTDTQYF; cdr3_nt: TGTGCCAGCAGGCGCCGGGACAGCCACACAGATACGCAGTATTTT
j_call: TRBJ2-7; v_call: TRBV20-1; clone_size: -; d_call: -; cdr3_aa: CSAPRGTTYEQYF; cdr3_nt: TGCAGTGCCCCTAGGGGAACCACCTACGAGCAGTACTTC
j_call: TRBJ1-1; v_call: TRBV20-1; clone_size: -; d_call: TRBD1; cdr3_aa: CSARDPRGAFF; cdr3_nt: TGCAGTGCTAGAGATCCCAGGGGGGCTTTCTTT
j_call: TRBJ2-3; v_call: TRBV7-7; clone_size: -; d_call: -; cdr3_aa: CASSLEPGTSTDTQYF; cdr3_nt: TGTGCTAGCAGCTTAGAGCCCGGAACTTCCACAGATACGCAGTATTTT
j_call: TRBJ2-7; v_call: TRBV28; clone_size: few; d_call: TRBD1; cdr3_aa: CASSFFGQGEQYF; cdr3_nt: TGTGCCAGCAGTTTTTTCGGACAGGGCGAGCAGTACTTC
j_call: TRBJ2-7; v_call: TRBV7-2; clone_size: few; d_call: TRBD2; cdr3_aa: CASSFLSGRASGEQYF; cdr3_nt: TGTGCCAGCAGCTTCCTTAGCGGGAGGGCCTCTGGCGAGCAGTACTTC
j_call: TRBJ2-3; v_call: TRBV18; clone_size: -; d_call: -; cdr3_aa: CASSPGRFERDTQYF; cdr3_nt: TGTGCCAGCTCACCCGGGCGTTTTGAACGGGATACGCAGTATTTT
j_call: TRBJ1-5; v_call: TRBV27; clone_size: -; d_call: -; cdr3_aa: CASSLDSDSNQPQHF; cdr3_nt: TGTGCCAGCAGCCTGGACAGCGATAGCAATCAGCCCCAGCATTTT
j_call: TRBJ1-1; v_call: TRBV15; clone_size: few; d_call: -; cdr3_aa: CATSREQGLNTEAFF; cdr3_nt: TGTGCCACCAGCAGAGAGCAGGGTTTGAACACTGAAGCTTTCTTT
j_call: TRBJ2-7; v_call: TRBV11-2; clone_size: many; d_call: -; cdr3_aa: CASSWPRRLYEQYF; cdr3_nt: TGTGCCAGCAGCTGGCCTCGTCGTCTCTACGAGCAGTACTTC
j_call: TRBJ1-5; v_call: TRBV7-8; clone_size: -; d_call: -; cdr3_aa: CASSSYRFGGNQPQHF; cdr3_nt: TGTGCCAGCAGCTCCTACAGGTTTGGTGGCAATCAGCCCCAGCATTTT
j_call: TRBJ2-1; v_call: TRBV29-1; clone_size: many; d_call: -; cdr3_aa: CSGGDATPFNEQFF; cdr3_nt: TGCAGCGGGGGGGACGCCACCCCCTTCAATGAGCAGTTCTTC
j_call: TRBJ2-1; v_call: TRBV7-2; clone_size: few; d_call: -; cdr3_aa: CASSLAPRKTYNEQFF; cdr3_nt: TGTGCCAGCAGCTTAGCCCCCCGGAAAACCTACAATGAGCAGTTCTTC
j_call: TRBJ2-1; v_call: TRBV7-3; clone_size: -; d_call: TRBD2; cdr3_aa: CASSSLPTSGRVPPGEQFF; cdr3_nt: TGTGCCAGCAGCTCCCTTCCGACTAGCGGGAGGGTCCCTCCCGGTGAGCAGTTCTTC
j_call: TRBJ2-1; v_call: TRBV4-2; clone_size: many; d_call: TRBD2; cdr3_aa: CASSQDGTSGSIHEQFF; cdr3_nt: TGTGCCAGCAGCCAAGATGGGACTAGCGGGAGTATACATGAGCAGTTCTTC
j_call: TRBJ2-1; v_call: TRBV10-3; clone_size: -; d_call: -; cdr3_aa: CAISESPQGSANSYNEQFF; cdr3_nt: TGTGCCATCAGTGAGTCGCCCCAGGGGAGCGCGAACTCCTACAATGAGCAGTTCTTC
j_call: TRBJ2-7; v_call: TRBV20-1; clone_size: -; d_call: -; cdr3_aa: CSASGTPSSYEQYF; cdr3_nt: TGCAGTGCTAGCGGGACCCCGAGCTCCTACGAGCAGTACTTC
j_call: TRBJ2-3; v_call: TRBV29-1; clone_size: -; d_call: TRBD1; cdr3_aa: CSVWTGGLGDTQYF; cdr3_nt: TGCAGCGTTTGGACAGGGGGCCTTGGGGATACGCAGTATTTT